These 14 T cell receptor beta chains were sequenced from one sample in a study of cytomegalovirus exposure and HLA in healthy donors listed by TCRdb under 2017. Libraries were made using the immunoSEQ multiplex PCR assay. For the multiplex PCR, a mixture combining 60 forward primers for TCR Vbeta segments and 13 reverse primers for TCR Jbeta segments was used. Held by TCRdb, this immuneACCESS table contains in-frame sequences only and omits some clones. Under half of the omission traces to an unresolved V gene where checked; the cause of the rest is unknown. The sample records 85,000 to 100,000 clones, around 64% of which are singletons. The ten largest clones capture roughly 2.5% of the sample. Source material: PBMCs. These TCRs come from a human donor in good health.

This CDR3 is CASRATGNSNQPQHF. CDR3 bases: TGTGCCAGCAGAGCGACAGGGAATAGCAATCAGCCCCAGCATTTT. This chain uses TRBV2 with TRBJ1-5, with 7 bases that match TRBD1. The CDR3 totals 15 residues. Germline V lookup: CDR1 SNHLY, CDR2 FYNNEI. The junction had 5 bases not matched to a gene; V was cut back by 6 bases and J by 0 bases.

Only a few counts were recorded for this clone. CDR3 nucleotide sequence: TGCAGCGTTGAAGATTTGGCAGTTGGAAACACCATATATTTT. Translation gives CSVEDLAVGNTIYF. This rearrangement joins TRBV29-1 to TRBJ1-3, with D uncertain. This CDR3 spans 14 amino acids. The V gene's germline CDR1 is SQVTM and CDR2 ANQGSEA. Trimming removed 0 bases at V and 3 bases at J, with 9 bases between.

The chain couples TRBV5-4 to TRBJ2-6; no clear D. This CDR3 is built from 12 residues. Germline V CDR1 and CDR2: SGHNT, YYREEE (reference sequence). Trimming took 9 bases from V and 0 from J, leaving 4 bases between them. CDR3 region: CATSSGANVLTF. Here the CDR3 DNA reads TGTGCCACCTCCTCTGGGGCCAACGTCCTGACTTTC.

This clone was seen only a few times. The chain combines TRBV9 with TRBJ2-5; D gene uncertain. Germline V lookup: CDR1 SGDLS, CDR2 YYNGEE. V lost 0 bases and J lost 0, with 6 bases in between. The CDR3 covers 14 residues. This CDR3 is CASSVGHYQETQYF. Written as DNA, the CDR3 is TGTGCCAGCAGCGTAGGACATTACCAAGAGACCCAGTACTTC.

The chain recombines TRBV5-6 with TRBJ2-2; 8 bases align to TRBD1. CDR1 SGHDT and CDR2 YYEEEE come from the germline V gene. V was clipped by 2 bases and J by 1 base; unmatched bases: 4. CDR3 length: 16 residues. In DNA form, the CDR3 reads TGTGCCAGCAGCTTAGACAGGGGATGGAACACCGGGGAGCTGTTTTTT. Amino acids: CASSLDRGWNTGELFF.

This sequence joins TRBV7-6 and TRBJ2-2; 7 bases are shared with TRBD1. Germline CDR1 reads SGHVS; CDR2 reads FNYEAQ. The CDR3 covers 15 residues. J lost 4 bases, V lost 1 base, and 3 bases had no gene match. CDR3 sequence: CASSLGQGGTGELFF. The CDR3 DNA reads TGTGCCAGCAGCTTAGGACAGGGCGGCACCGGGGAGCTGTTTTTT.

V gene TRBV18 combines with J gene TRBJ1-1; 7 bases are a match to TRBD1. Germline V gene sequence: CDR1 KGHSH, CDR2 LQKENI. This CDR3 is built from 12 residues. V lost 6 bases to trimming and J lost 6 bases; unmatched junction nucleotides: 4. The CDR3 region is CASSLDRAEAFF. The CDR3 DNA follows: TGTGCCAGCTCCCTAGACAGGGCTGAAGCTTTCTTT. The full variable domain, rest sourced from reference TRBV18 and TRBJ1-1, is NAGVMQNPRHLVRRRGQEARLRCSPMKGHSHVYWYRQLPEEGLKFMVYLQKENIIDESGMPKERFSAEFPKEGPSILRIQQVVRGDSAAYFCASSLDRAEAFFGQGTRLTVV.

The chain employs TRBV19 and TRBJ1-6, with TRBD1 as a possible D gene (6 bases). Trimming cost V 5 bases and J 8 bases, with 10 bases left between them. The CDR3 covers 13 residues. The germline gives CDR1 LNHDA, CDR2 SQIVND (reference sequence). Written as DNA, the CDR3 is TGTGCCAGTAGTCAACAGGGCGATTCACCCCTCCACTTT. Its translation: CASSQQGDSPLHF.

The V and J genes are TRBV5-1 and TRBJ2-2; TRBD1 might be the D (5 bases). V was trimmed by 0 bases and J by 5 bases, leaving 11 bases between them. Germline V gives CDR1 SGHRS, CDR2 YFSETQ. The CDR3 runs to 15 residues. CDR3 coding DNA: TGCGCCAGCAGCTTGGAGGCAGGGAAAACCGGGGAGCTGTTTTTT. Its translation is CASSLEAGKTGELFF.

The chain has TRBV11-3 and TRBJ2-3; no firm D call. Germline CDR1 SGHNT, CDR2 YENEEA. V lost 4 bases and J lost 2, with 7 bases in between. The CDR3 runs to 13 residues. The CDR3, as DNA: TGTGCCAGCAGCTCGGGTGTCACAGATACGCAGTATTTT. As protein: CASSSGVTDTQYF.

This rearrangement joins TRBV15 to TRBJ2-7; 7 bases are a match to TRBD2. The CDR3 is made up of 14 amino acids. V lost 0 bases to trimming and J lost 4 bases; unmatched junction nucleotides: 3. CDR1 LNHNV and CDR2 YYDKDF come from the germline V gene (reference sequence). CDR3 nucleotides: TGTGCCACCAGCAGAGATATAGCGGGTTACGAGCAGTACTTC. It translates to CATSRDIAGYEQYF.

The chain is built from TRBV13 and TRBJ1-6; 7 bases are a match to TRBD1. Unmatched junction bases numbered 4, after V lost 4 bases and J lost 7 bases. This CDR3 contains 14 residues. Per the germline V gene, CDR1 is PRHDT and CDR2 is FYEKMQ (reference sequence). This CDR3 reads CASSSRDRNSPLHF. The CDR3 nucleotides are TGTGCCAGCAGCTCCCGGGACAGAAATTCACCCCTCCACTTT.

The chain joins TRBV5-1 to TRBJ2-7; tentative D call: TRBD1 (5 bases). The CDR3 has 15 amino acids. Germline V gene lookup returns CDR1 SGHRS and CDR2 YFSETQ. The ends were cut back, 4 bases at V and 0 bases at J, with 14 bases in the middle. The CDR3: CASSPDTRSSYEQYF. CDR3 nucleotide sequence: TGCGCCAGCAGCCCGGACACCAGGAGCTCCTACGAGCAGTACTTC.

V usage is TRBV6-1 and J usage is TRBJ1-4, with D unclear. The V gene lost 3 bases and the J gene lost 8 bases, with 22 bases spanning the gap. Looked up from germline, CDR1 is MNHNS and CDR2 is SASEGT. The CDR3 runs 17 residues. The DNA of the CDR3 is TGTGCCAGCAGTGAGGGTACTACGGGCCTCACGGGGGAAAAACTGTTTTTT. This gives the protein CASSEGTTGLTGEKLFF.